The sequence of this TCR beta chain was determined in a study of a mutant IDH1 vaccine in newly diagnosed glioma. The overall study: Vaccination was launched 4-6 weeks after radiotherapy alone, or with temozolomide cycles. A 62.5% male, about 40% female split and a mean age of about 43 years characterized treated patients. Patients previously underwent radiotherapy, temozolomide, or both, and most underwent both.

As for this clone: Its antigen remains unidentified.

Germline V CDR1 and CDR2: MGHRA, YSYEKL. Trimming removed 0 bases from V and 2 bases from J, with 14 bases in between. This CDR3 spans 16 amino acids. Time point of the sample: week 5, during vaccination. Every single dose of the vaccine, 300 ug of mutant IDH1 20-mer peptide, came with topical imiquimod. The study enrolled donors with new WHO grade 3 or 4 IDH1-mutant, ATRX-lost astrocytomas. This table comes from immunoSEQ multiplex PCR, and its TCRdb copy is limited to in-frame clones, with some not included. The sample comprises over 30,000 clones, roughly 80% of which are singletons, and approximately 22% rests with the top ten.

This clonotype originated in a man aged 25 to 45 with glioma. The chain employs TRBV4-1 and TRBJ2-7; tentatively, D is TRBD1 (5 bases). The sequenced sample was PBMCs, obtained from a glioma patient whose treatment included an IDH1 peptide vaccine. CDR3 in amino acids: CASSQDLSRATYEQYF. In nucleotides, the CDR3 is TGCGCCAGCAGCCAAGATCTCTCCAGGGCCACCTACGAGCAGTACTTC.